This T cell receptor beta chain comes out of a study of graft-versus-host responses after intestinal transplantation (dated by TCRdb to about 2021). Background for the entire study: The transplants that recipients received were multivisceral, liver-intestinal, or isolated intestinal. After intestinal transplantation, graft-versus-host and host-versus-graft alloreactive T cell clones were followed in the graft, circulation and bone marrow using bulk TCR-beta CDR3 sequencing. Anti-thymocyte globulin induction was given to all recipients, followed by maintenance tacrolimus and steroids for 2 to 3 years. A peak of at least 4% donor T cells among recipient peripheral blood mononuclear cells was the definition used for donor T cell macrochimerism. Alloreactive clones were identified by sequencing pre-transplant mixed lymphocyte reaction products and comparing them with unstimulated pre-transplant donor and recipient T cells. Instead of going to the commercial service, samples from a few later patients were sequenced in-house on an Illumina MiSeq and processed with MiXCR. Of the 20 to 25 intestinal transplant recipients enrolled in the cohort, one of whom was a retransplant, a few patients without pretransplant specimens were excluded. Beyond this particular receptor, the publication reports: GvH clones turned up in recipient bone marrow, with some appearing earlier in ileal mucosa or blood, a pattern consistent with an intestinal mucosal origin. In patients with donor T cell macrochimerism, the allografts had high GvH to HvG T cell clonal ratios. The conclusions were limited by the relatively low number and heterogeneity of the intestinal transplant patients. Early after transplant, peak levels of circulating GvH clones were associated with declines in HvG clones.

The meaning of the sample's time point label: cells obtained before transplantation from donor or recipient. CD3+CD4+ and CD3+CD8+ populations were FACS-sorted from unstimulated pre-transplant donor and recipient cells taken from spleen or lymph nodes. Of note for this clone: Its antigen is unknown. Germline is not matched at one junction end, which may reflect a read error.

Reading from cysteine to phenylalanine, the CDR3 counts 15 amino acids. Only the CDR3 DNA is retained, 45 bases long and in frame from the first base. Per the germline V gene, MNHNS is the CDR1 and SASEGT is the CDR2. Library preparation used the immunoSEQ multiplex PCR assay. For most patients, genomic DNA was isolated with the Qiagen DNeasy Blood and Tissue Kit and shipped frozen to Adaptive Biotechnologies for TCR sequencing. For most patients, high-throughput TCR-beta CDR3 sequencing of genomic DNA was performed by Adaptive Biotechnologies. Concerning the study's data processing: Adaptive's ImmunoSEQ software was the source of the TCR sequencing data for 15 to 20 patients, while a few other patients were processed with MiXCR and VDJtools. To correct CD4 versus CD8 sorting errors, sequences present in both subsets at a frequency ratio below 5:1 were removed. CDR3 nucleotide sequences shared between donor and recipient were removed because the origin of such sequences could not be assigned. To be classed as alloreactive, a clone needed at least 2-fold expansion over unstimulated cells and a minimum CFSE-low frequency of 0.002% (template counts) or 0.001% (read counts). Clones were considered mappable if detected in sequenced pre-transplant spleen, lymph node, or MLR CFSE-low populations of the donor or recipient. Cumulative frequency of alloreactive clones was calculated as a percentage of all sequences weighted by copy number. TCRdb obtained this table from immuneACCESS and retained in-frame rearrangements with V and J assigned. These tables miss some clones; where compared with another copy, unresolved V genes account for less than half of the shortfall, and the remainder is unexplained. The DNA was the basis for D and trimming; V, J and clone size are from that table. The sample table shows about 92,000 clones, and roughly 87% are seen once. Of the sample, roughly a sixth falls within the top ten clones.

This sequence was found in a human donor who received an intestinal transplant. The input for sequencing was unstimulated CD8+ T cells sorted from spleen or lymph node cells, taken before intestinal transplant. Rearrangement joined TRBV6-1 to TRBJ2-7; the D segment is perhaps TRBD1 or TRBD2, each sharing 7 matched bases. This receptor carries the CDR3 CASCEGGGGTYEQYF. The nucleotide sequence reads TGTGCCAGCTGTGAAGGGGGAGGGGGCACCTACGAGCAGTACTTC.